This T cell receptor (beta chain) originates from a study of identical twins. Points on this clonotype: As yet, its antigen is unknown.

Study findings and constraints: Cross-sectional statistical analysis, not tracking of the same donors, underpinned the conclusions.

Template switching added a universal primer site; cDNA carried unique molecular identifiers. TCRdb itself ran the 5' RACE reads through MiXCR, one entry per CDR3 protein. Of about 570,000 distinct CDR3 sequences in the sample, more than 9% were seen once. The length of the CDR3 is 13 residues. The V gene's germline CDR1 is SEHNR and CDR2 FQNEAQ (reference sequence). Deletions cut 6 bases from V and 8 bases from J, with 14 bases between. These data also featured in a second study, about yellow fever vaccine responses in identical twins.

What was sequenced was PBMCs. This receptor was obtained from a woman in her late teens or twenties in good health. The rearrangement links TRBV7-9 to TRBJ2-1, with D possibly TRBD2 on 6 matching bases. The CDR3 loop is CASSPGGVYEQFF. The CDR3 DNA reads TGTGCCAGCAGTCCCGGCGGGGTCTATGAGCAGTTCTTC.